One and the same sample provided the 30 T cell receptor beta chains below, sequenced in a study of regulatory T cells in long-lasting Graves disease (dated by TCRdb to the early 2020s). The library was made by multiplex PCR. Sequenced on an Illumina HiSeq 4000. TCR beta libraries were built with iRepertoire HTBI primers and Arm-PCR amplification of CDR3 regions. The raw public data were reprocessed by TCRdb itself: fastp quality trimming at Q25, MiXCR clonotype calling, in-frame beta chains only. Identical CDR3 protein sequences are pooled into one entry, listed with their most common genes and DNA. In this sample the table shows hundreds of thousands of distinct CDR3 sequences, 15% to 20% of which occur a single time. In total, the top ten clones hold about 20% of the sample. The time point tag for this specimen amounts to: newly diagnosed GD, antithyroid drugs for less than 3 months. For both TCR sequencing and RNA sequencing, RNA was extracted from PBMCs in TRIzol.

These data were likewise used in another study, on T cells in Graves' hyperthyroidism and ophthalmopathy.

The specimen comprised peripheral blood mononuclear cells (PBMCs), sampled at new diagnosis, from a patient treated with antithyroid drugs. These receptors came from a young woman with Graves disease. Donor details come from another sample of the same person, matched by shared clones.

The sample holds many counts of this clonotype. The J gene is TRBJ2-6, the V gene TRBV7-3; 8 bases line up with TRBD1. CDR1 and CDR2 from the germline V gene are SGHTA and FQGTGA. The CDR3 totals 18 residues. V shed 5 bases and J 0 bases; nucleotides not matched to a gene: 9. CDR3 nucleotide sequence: TGTGCCAGCAGCCCAGGGGGCGCAGGGGACTCTGGGGCCAACGTCCTGACTTTC. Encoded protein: CASSPGGAGDSGANVLTF.

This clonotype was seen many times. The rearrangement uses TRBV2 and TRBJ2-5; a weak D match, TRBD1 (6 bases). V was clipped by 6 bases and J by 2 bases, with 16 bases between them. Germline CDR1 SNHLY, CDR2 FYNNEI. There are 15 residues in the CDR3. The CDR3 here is CASREDGTGQETQYF. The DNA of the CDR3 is TGTGCCAGCAGAGAGGACGGTACAGGGCAAGAGACCCAGTACTTC. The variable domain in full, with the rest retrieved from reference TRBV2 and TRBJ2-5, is EPEVTQTPSHQVTQMGQEVILRCVPISNHLYFYWYRQILGQKVEFLVSFYNNEISEKSEIFDDQFSVERPDGSNFTLKIRSTKLEDSAMYFCASREDGTGQETQYFGPGTRLLVL.

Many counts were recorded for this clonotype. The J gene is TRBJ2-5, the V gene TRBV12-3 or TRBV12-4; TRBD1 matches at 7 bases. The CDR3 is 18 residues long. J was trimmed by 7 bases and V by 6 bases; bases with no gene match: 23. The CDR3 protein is CASSPSNPIRTGQRTQYF. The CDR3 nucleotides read TGTGCCAGCAGCCCTTCAAACCCCATTCGGACAGGTCAAAGGACCCAGTACTTC.

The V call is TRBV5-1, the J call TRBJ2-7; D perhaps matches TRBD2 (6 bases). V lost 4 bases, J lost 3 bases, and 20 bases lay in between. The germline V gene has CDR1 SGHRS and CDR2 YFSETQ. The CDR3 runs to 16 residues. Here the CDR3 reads CASSPTSGVADYEQYF. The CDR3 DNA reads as TGCGCCAGCAGCCCGACGTCGGGGGTAGCTGACTACGAGCAGTACTTC.

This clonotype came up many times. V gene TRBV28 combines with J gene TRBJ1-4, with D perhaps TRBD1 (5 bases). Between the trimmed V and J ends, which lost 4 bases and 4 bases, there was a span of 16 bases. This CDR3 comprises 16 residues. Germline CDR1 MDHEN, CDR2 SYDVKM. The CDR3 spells CASSSYNQGRNEKLFF. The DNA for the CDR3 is TGTGCCAGCAGTTCCTATAATCAGGGTCGTAATGAAAAACTGTTTTTT.

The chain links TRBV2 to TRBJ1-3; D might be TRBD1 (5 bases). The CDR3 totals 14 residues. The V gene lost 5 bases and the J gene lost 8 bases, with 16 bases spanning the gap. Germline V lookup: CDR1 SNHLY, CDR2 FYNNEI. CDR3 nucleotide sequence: TGTGCCAGCAGTTTAGACCCGGGGGAGGACACCATATATTTT. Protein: CASSLDPGEDTIYF.

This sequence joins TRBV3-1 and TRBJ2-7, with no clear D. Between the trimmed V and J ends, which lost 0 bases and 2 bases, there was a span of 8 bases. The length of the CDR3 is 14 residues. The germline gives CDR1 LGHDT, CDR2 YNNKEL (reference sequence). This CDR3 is CASSQETGAYEQYF. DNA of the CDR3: TGTGCCAGCAGCCAAGAGACTGGGGCCTACGAGCAGTACTTC.

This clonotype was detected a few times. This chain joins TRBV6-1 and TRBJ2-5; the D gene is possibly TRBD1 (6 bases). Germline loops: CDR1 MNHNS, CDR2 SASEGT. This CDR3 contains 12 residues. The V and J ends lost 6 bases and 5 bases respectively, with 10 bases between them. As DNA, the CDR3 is TGTGCCAGCAGAAGGACAGTCGAGACCCAGTACTTC. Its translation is CASRRTVETQYF.

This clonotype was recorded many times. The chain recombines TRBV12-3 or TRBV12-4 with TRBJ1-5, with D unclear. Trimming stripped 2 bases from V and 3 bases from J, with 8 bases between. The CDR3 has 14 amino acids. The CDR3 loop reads CASSLTETNQPQHF. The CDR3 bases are TGTGCCAGCAGTTTAACAGAGACCAATCAGCCCCAGCATTTT.

CDR3 nucleotide sequence: TGTGCCAGCAGCCCTCGGGTCCGCAGCCCGTACAATGAGCAGTTCTTC. Its protein is CASSPRVRSPYNEQFF. This chain connects TRBV7-9 to TRBJ2-1; D is unclear. Germline V CDR1 and CDR2: SEHNR, FQNEAQ (reference sequence). The CDR3 runs to 16 residues. V lost 5 bases, J lost 4 bases, and 18 bases lay in between.

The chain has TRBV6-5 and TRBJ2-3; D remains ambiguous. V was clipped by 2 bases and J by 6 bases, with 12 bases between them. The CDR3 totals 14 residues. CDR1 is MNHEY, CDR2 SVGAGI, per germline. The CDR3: CASSYTFSLDTQYF. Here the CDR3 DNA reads TGTGCCAGCAGTTACACCTTTAGTCTCGATACGCAGTATTTT.

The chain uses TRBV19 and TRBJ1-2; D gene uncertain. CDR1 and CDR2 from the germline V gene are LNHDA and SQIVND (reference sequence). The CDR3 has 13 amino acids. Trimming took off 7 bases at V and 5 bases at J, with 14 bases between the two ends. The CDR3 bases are TGTGCCAGTATGTCGCTCCAGCAATATGGCTACACCTTC. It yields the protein CASMSLQQYGYTF.

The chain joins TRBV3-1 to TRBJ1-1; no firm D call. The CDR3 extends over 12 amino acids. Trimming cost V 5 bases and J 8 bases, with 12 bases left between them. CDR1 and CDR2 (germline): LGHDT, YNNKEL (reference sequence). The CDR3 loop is CASSSAPGEAFF. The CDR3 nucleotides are TGTGCCAGCAGCAGCGCCCCAGGCGAAGCTTTCTTT.

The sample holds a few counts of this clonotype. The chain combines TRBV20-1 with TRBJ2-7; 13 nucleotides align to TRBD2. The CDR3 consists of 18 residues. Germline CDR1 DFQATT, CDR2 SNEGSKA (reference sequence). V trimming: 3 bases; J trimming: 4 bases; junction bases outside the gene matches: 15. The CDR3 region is CSASETGTSGVQGYEQYF. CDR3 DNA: TGCAGTGCTAGCGAAACCGGGACTAGCGGGGTCCAAGGTTACGAGCAGTACTTC.

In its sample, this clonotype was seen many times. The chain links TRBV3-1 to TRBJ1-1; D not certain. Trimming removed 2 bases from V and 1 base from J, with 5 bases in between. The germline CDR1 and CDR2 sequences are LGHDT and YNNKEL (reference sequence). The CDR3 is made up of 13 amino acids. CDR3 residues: CASSQRENTEAFF. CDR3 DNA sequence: TGTGCCAGCAGCCAAAGAGAGAACACTGAAGCTTTCTTT.

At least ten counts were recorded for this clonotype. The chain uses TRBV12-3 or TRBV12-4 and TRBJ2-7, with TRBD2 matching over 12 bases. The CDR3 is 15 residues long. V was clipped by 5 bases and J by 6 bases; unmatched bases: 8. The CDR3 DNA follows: TGTGCCAGCAGTCCAAGACTAGCGGGAGATCGCGAGCAGTACTTC. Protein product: CASSPRLAGDREQYF.

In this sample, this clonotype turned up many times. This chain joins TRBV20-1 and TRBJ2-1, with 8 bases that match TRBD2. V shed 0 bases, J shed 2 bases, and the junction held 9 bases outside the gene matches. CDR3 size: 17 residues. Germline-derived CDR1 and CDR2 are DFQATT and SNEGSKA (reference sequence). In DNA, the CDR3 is TGCAGTGCTAGAGATCGAGGGAGCGGGAGACCCTACAATGAGCAGTTCTTC. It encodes CSARDRGSGRPYNEQFF.

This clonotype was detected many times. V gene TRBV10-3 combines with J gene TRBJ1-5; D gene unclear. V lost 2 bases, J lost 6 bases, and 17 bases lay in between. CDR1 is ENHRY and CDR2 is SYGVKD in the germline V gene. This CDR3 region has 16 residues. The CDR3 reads CAISEPPPLEGQPQHF. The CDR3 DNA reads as TGTGCCATCAGTGAGCCCCCACCTCTTGAGGGTCAGCCCCAGCATTTT.

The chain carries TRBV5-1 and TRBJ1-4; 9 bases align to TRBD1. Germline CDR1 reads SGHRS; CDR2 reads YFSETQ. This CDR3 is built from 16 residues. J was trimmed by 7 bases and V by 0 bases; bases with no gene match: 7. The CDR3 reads CASSLVGTGFGEKLFF. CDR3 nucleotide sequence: TGCGCCAGCAGCTTGGTTGGGACAGGGTTCGGTGAAAAACTGTTTTTT.

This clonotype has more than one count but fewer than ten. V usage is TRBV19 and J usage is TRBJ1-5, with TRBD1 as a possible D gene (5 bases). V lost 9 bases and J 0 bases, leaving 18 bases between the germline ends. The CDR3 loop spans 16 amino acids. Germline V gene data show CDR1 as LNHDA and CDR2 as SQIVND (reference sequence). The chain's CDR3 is CASDRGYYYSNQPQHF. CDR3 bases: TGTGCCAGCGACAGAGGGTATTATTATAGCAATCAGCCCCAGCATTTT.

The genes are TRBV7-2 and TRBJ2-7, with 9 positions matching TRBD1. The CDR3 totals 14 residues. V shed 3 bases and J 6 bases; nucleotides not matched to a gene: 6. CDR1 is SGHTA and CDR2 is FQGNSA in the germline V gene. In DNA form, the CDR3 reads TGTGCCAGCAGCTTCCGGGACAGGGTATCCGAGCAGTACTTC. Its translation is CASSFRDRVSEQYF.

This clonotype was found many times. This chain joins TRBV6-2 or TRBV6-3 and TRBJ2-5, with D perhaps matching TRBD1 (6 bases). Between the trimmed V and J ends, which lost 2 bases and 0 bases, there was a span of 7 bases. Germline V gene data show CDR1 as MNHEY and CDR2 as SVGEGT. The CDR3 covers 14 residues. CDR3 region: CASSYDRNQETQYF. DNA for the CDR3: TGTGCCAGCAGTTACGACAGGAACCAAGAGACCCAGTACTTC.

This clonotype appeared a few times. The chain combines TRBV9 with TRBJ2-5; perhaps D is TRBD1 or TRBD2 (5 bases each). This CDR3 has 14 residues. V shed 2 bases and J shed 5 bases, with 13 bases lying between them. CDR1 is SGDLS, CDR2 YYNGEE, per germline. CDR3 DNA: TGTGCCAGCAGCGTCGAGGGGTCTCTGGAGACCCAGTACTTC. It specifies CASSVEGSLETQYF.

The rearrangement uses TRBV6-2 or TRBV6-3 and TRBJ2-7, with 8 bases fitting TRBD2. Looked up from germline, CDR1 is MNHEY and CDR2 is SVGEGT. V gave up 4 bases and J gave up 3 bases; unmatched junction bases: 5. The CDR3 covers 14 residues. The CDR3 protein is CASSWLAGNYEQYF. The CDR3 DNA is TGTGCCAGCAGTTGGTTAGCGGGAAACTACGAGCAGTACTTC.

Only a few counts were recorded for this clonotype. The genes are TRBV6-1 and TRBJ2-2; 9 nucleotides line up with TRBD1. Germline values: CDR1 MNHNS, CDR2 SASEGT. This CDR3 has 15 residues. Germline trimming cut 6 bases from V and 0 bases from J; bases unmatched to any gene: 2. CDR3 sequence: CASRRDRANTGELFF. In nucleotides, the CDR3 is TGTGCCAGCAGGAGGGACAGGGCGAACACCGGGGAGCTGTTTTTT.

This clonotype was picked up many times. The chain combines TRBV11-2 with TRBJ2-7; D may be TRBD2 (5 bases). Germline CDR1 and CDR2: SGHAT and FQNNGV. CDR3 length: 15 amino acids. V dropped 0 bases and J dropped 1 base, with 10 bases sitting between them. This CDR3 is CASSLEAAASYEQYF. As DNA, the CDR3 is TGTGCCAGCAGCTTAGAAGCGGCGGCGTCCTACGAGCAGTACTTC.

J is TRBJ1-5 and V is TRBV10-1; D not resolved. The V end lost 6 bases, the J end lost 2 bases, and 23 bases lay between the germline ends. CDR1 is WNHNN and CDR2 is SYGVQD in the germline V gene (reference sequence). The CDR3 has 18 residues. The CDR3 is CASSQESRRNSRNQPQHF. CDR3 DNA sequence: TGCGCCAGCAGCCAAGAGTCTCGGCGGAACAGCCGCAATCAGCCCCAGCATTTT.

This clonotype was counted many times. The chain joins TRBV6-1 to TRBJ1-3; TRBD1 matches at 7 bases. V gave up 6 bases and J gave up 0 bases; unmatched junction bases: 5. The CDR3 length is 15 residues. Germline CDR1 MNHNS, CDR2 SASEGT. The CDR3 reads CASSEGQSSGNTIYF. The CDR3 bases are TGTGCCAGCAGCGAGGGACAGAGCTCTGGAAACACCATATATTTT.

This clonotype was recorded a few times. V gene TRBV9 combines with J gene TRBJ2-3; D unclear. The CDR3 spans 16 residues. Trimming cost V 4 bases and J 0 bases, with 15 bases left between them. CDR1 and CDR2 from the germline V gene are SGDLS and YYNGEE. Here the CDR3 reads CASSSLLASSTDTQYF. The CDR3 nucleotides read TGTGCCAGCAGCTCTTTATTGGCGTCTAGCACAGATACGCAGTATTTT.

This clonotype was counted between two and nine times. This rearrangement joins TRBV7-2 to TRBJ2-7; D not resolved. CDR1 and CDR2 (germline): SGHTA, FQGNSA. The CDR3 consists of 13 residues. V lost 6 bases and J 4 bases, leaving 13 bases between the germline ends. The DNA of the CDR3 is TGTGCCAGCAGTCCATACGAAGGATACGAGCAGTACTTC. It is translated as CASSPYEGYEQYF.